This T cell receptor (beta chain) was captured in a study of T cell responses to AZD1222 COVID-19 vaccine. Sequencing used immunoSEQ multiplex PCR; TCRdb keeps in-frame clones, though not all of them. The sample yields about 85,000 clones, 85% to 90% seen once. The receptor was isolated from an adult in good health. The sample was peripheral blood, taken on day 0 of AZD1222 vaccination.

The CDR3 loop is CASSLGGAGNTEAFF. The CDR3 DNA reads TGTGCCAGCAGCTTAGGAGGGGCGGGGAACACTGAAGCTTTCTTT. The chain recombines TRBV7-2 with TRBJ1-1; D might be TRBD1 (5 bases). Trimming pared 1 base from V and 1 base from J, leaving 10 bases between. Germline loops: CDR1 SGHTA, CDR2 FQGNSA. The CDR3 loop spans 15 amino acids.